There are many counts of the clone carrying this T cell receptor beta chain. The sample belongs to a study of blood T cell repertoires in COVID-19. As for the study in general: The United States, Italy and Spain supplied acute and convalescent COVID-19 samples. Sources were T cells, B-cell-depleted T cells, or PBMCs; the material itself was cDNA or gDNA.

Original handling: By means of reference gene primer amplification, nucleated cell counts were estimated. Only in-frame clones appear in the TCRdb table, and some are missing; sequencing was by immunoSEQ multiplex PCR. V, J and clone size derive from that table, while D and trimming were established from the DNA sequence. The sample holds about 110,000 clones, 88% seen once. The CDR3 extends over 14 amino acids. V shed 7 bases, J shed 4 bases, and the junction held 6 bases outside the gene matches. Germline V gives CDR1 MNHEY, CDR2 SMNVEV (reference sequence). The sample consisted of peripheral blood. The gene calls are TRBV27 and TRBJ1-4, with 7 bases matching TRBD1. This sequence originates from a human donor in a cohort sampled during active COVID-19. The CDR3 spells CASTTGVFNEKLFF. The CDR3 DNA reads TGTGCCAGCACTACAGGGGTGTTTAATGAAAAACTGTTTTTT.